A selection of T cell receptor beta chains follows, all from one sample in a study of T cell repertoires in cytomegalovirus infection. These receptors have no known antigen. MiXCR, applied by TCRdb to the reads, yields one record per CDR3 protein. Here the sample spans 700,000 to 950,000 distinct CDR3 sequences, 32% being singletons. Sequences were derived from cultured CD8+ T cells from PBMCs, sampled from culture after CMV antigen stimulation. The receptors shown here come from a human donor in good health (CMV status not recorded). Some clones in this sample may be carry-over from other donors' samples. The CDR3 runs from the conserved cysteine through the conserved F or W. Not all rows give a size; the values are once, few, many and, for expanded clones, a class.

v_call: TRBV5-4; clone_size: few; cdr3_aa: CASSLEGVQETQYF
v_call: TRBV5-1; clone_size: NA; cdr3_aa: CASSLEGPGAYGYTF
v_call: TRBV4-1; clone_size: NA; cdr3_aa: CASSRTPSGQGGEAFF
v_call: TRBV4-1; clone_size: NA; cdr3_aa: CASSQRSSGDFTDTQYF
v_call: TRBV18; clone_size: NA; cdr3_aa: CASSPDREMEQFF
v_call: TRBV5-1; clone_size: NA; cdr3_aa: CASSLDRPVVANYGYTF
v_call: TRBV6-5; clone_size: NA; cdr3_aa: CASSYTQGAGEQYF
v_call: TRBV7-2; clone_size: many; cdr3_aa: CASSFSPGQGTEETQYF
v_call: TRBV10-2; clone_size: few; cdr3_aa: CASSESRGGTEAFF
v_call: TRBV12-5; clone_size: NA; cdr3_aa: CVSGFGTANTEAFF
v_call: TRBV6-1; clone_size: few; cdr3_aa: CASGQTNYEQYF
v_call: TRBV7-2; clone_size: many; cdr3_aa: CASSLRGWETNEKLFF
v_call: TRBV6-1; clone_size: once; cdr3_aa: CASSYASLEGNQPQHF
v_call: TRBV19; clone_size: NA; cdr3_aa: CASTHGSGYTF
v_call: TRBV7-8; clone_size: many; cdr3_aa: CASSLAKGQGTWGQFF
v_call: TRBV14; clone_size: NA; cdr3_aa: CVSSSGSSPLHF
v_call: TRBV7-2; clone_size: few; cdr3_aa: CASSLARQRPHDTQYF
v_call: TRBV6-6; clone_size: NA; cdr3_aa: CASSSGTEVYGELFF
v_call: TRBV6-5; clone_size: few; cdr3_aa: CASSPRTGMLSNQPQHF
v_call: TRBV2; clone_size: NA; cdr3_aa: CASRQPGQGIYGYTF